Each of the 32 T cell receptor beta chains below was sequenced from the same sample in a study of T cells expressing NK-cell markers. TCRdb re-called the 5' RACE reads; one entry per CDR3 protein, DNA not given. The sample table includes 300,000 to 500,000 distinct CDR3 sequences. Input material: blood T cells: a sorted CD56 or NKG2C T cell subset, CD4+ or CD8+ T cells, or bulk PBMC T cells (not recorded which). The receptors were gathered from a woman between 45 and 60 years old in good health.

The chain couples TRBV5-5 to TRBJ2-1; TCRdb gives TRBD1 as the D gene, but with no DNA this cannot be confirmed. CDR3 size: 13 residues. The germline CDR1 and CDR2 sequences are SGHKS and YYEKEE (reference sequence). The CDR3 sequence: CASGDRGHNEQFF.

The chain combines TRBV20-1 with TRBJ2-1; TCRdb returns TRBD2, unconfirmable since there is no DNA. The CDR3 sequence is 15 residues long. From germline, CDR1 is DFQATT and CDR2 SNEGSKA (reference sequence). This CDR3 reads CSVTSGRAGSSEQFF.

The chain couples TRBV5-1 to TRBJ2-6. The CDR3 loop spans 15 amino acids. CDR1 is SGHRS, CDR2 YFSETQ, per germline. The CDR3 sequence is CASSLHSSGANVLTF.

This chain joins TRBV15 and TRBJ2-5; TCRdb gives TRBD2 as the D gene, but with no DNA this cannot be confirmed. CDR1 and CDR2 (germline): LNHNV, YYDKDF (reference sequence). The CDR3 contains 14 residues. The CDR3 is CATSRGASRETQYF.

V is TRBV7-8 and J is TRBJ2-5. Per germline, CDR1 SGHVS and CDR2 FQNEAQ. The CDR3 length is 14 residues. CDR3 sequence reads: CASSLRLGVETQYF.

The gene calls are TRBV6-1 and TRBJ2-1. The CDR3 consists of 14 residues. Per germline, CDR1 MNHNS and CDR2 SASEGT. CDR3 in amino acids: CASSEAGQNNEQFF.

The chain joins TRBV24-1 to TRBJ2-6; absent DNA, TCRdb's TRBD1 call cannot be checked. There are 20 residues in the CDR3. The germline gives CDR1 KGHDR, CDR2 SFDVKD. CDR3 sequence reads: CATSETGFGTGGSGANVLTF.

The rearrangement uses TRBV19 and TRBJ1-2. Germline lookup yields CDR1 LNHDA and CDR2 SQIVND (reference sequence). The CDR3 contains 12 residues. This chain's CDR3 is CASSGRGLGYTF.

The V gene is TRBV5-1, the J gene TRBJ2-4; TCRdb gives TRBD1 as the D gene, but with no DNA this cannot be confirmed. Germline V gives CDR1 SGHRS, CDR2 YFSETQ. The length of the CDR3 is 12 residues. The CDR3: CASSSTDAQRYF.

The V gene is TRBV2, the J gene TRBJ1-5. The V gene's germline CDR1 is SNHLY and CDR2 FYNNEI. The CDR3 totals 15 residues. The CDR3 reads CASSETRNSNQPQHF. Full variable domain (missing parts from reference TRBV2 and TRBJ1-5): EPEVTQTPSHQVTQMGQEVILRCVPISNHLYFYWYRQILGQKVEFLVSFYNNEISEKSEIFDDQFSVERPDGSNFTLKIRSTKLEDSAMYFCASSETRNSNQPQHFGDGTRLSIL.

The chain links TRBV20-1 to TRBJ2-1. CDR1 and CDR2 from the germline V gene are DFQATT and SNEGSKA (reference sequence). The CDR3 is 14 amino acids. The CDR3 reads CSARFVQWTNEQFF.

V gene TRBV20-1 combines with J gene TRBJ1-2; TCRdb lists TRBD1, though no DNA is available to test this call. The CDR3 sequence is 18 residues long. CDR1 DFQATT and CDR2 SNEGSKA come from the germline V gene (reference sequence). The CDR3 loop reads CSAPATLREGEKDYGYTF.

J is TRBJ2-7 and V is TRBV12-3 or TRBV12-4; the TCRdb call, TRBD2, lacks DNA for checking. The CDR3 length is 15 residues. The chain's CDR3 is CASTGGTSGFYEQYF.

The chain combines TRBV5-1 with TRBJ2-3; the D call from TCRdb, TRBD2, cannot be confirmed without DNA. The CDR3 runs to 17 residues. CDR1 and CDR2 (germline): SGHRS, YFSETQ. CDR3 region: CASSLGLAVKAPDTQYF.

The chain is built from TRBV9 and TRBJ2-1; the TRBD2 assignment by TCRdb is unverifiable without DNA. The germline V gene encodes CDR1 SGDLS and CDR2 YYNGEE. The length of the CDR3 is 15 residues. CDR3 residues: CASSQRGGRAVEQFF.

The rearrangement links TRBV29-1 to TRBJ2-1; the TCRdb D gene call, TRBD1, has no DNA to confirm it. The CDR3 extends over 12 amino acids. CDR1 and CDR2 from the germline V gene are SQVTM and ANQGSEA. The CDR3 sequence is CSGQDWGNEQFF.

This chain connects TRBV4-1 to TRBJ2-1; TCRdb's D call, TRBD2, is unchecked because there is no DNA. Germline values: CDR1 MGHRA, CDR2 YSYEKL. The CDR3 is 18 residues long. The CDR3 reads CASSNLRLGRAFNNEQFF.

The gene calls are TRBV5-1 and TRBJ1-5. Germline V gene data show CDR1 as SGHRS and CDR2 as YFSETQ. The CDR3 is 15 residues long. CDR3 sequence: CASSLRPGGNQPQHF.

V and J are TRBV4-1 and TRBJ2-3; there is no DNA to check the TCRdb D call of TRBD2. The germline V gene has CDR1 MGHRA and CDR2 YSYEKL. The CDR3 consists of 16 residues. CDR3 in amino acids: CASSQGLAGHGDTQYF.

The chain couples TRBV24-1 to TRBJ2-5; there is no DNA to check the TCRdb D call of TRBD1. The CDR3 totals 18 residues. CDR1 KGHDR and CDR2 SFDVKD come from the germline V gene. CDR3 residues: CATSDLKAAGRNQETQYF.

V gene TRBV27 combines with J gene TRBJ1-1; no DNA is available, so the TRBD1 call from TCRdb remains unchecked. Germline V CDR1 and CDR2: MNHEY, SMNVEV (reference sequence). The CDR3 loop spans 14 amino acids. This CDR3 is CASSTRRENTEAFF.

The chain carries TRBV15 and TRBJ1-1. Germline CDR1 is LNHNV and CDR2 is YYDKDF (reference sequence). CDR3 length: 13 amino acids. This CDR3 is CATSYLGDTEAFF.

The chain is built from TRBV12-3 or TRBV12-4 and TRBJ2-1; TCRdb names TRBD1, which stays unverified in the absence of DNA. The CDR3 covers 14 residues. This CDR3 reads CASSPVGGLSEQFF.

The genes are TRBV9 and TRBJ2-3; the TRBD1 assignment by TCRdb is unverifiable without DNA. From germline, CDR1 is SGDLS and CDR2 YYNGEE. The CDR3 runs to 16 residues. CDR3 protein: CASSVAGGSGTDTQYF. Variable domain in full (rest from reference TRBV9 and TRBJ2-3): DSGVTQTPKHLITATGQRVTLRCSPRSGDLSVYWYQQSLDQGLQFLIQYYNGEERAKGNILERFSAQQFPDLHSELNLSSLELGDSALYFCASSVAGGSGTDTQYFGPGTRLTVL.

The V call is TRBV7-9, the J call TRBJ2-1; the D gene TCRdb calls, TRBD1, cannot be checked with no DNA. CDR1 is SEHNR, CDR2 FQNEAQ, per germline (reference sequence). This CDR3 contains 13 residues. CDR3 region: CASRSRSLAEQFF.

The J gene is TRBJ2-4, the V gene TRBV28; TCRdb's D call of TRBD1 is untestable without DNA. The CDR3 has 16 amino acids. CDR1 and CDR2 from the germline V gene are MDHEN and SYDVKM. The CDR3 is CASSTTGQFKRSTQYF. Using reference TRBV28 and TRBJ2-4 for the parts outside the CDR3, the full variable domain is DVKVTQSSRYLVKRTGEKVFLECVQDMDHENMFWYRQDPGLGLRLIYFSYDVKMKEKGDIPEGYSVSREKKERFSLILESASTNQTSMYLCASSTTGQFKRSTQYFGAGTRLSVL.

The gene calls are TRBV20-1 and TRBJ2-1; TCRdb indicates TRBD2, and absent DNA this call remains unverified. Germline-derived CDR1 and CDR2 are DFQATT and SNEGSKA (reference sequence). This CDR3 comprises 14 residues. The CDR3 reads CSATSGRGMPEQFF.

The chain combines TRBV30 with TRBJ2-7. The CDR3 is 16 residues long. From germline, CDR1 is GTSNPN and CDR2 SVGIG (reference sequence). This CDR3 is CAWSSRTSKGSYEQYF.

The chain uses TRBV2 and TRBJ1-2. The CDR3 has 14 residues. In germline, CDR1 is SNHLY, CDR2 FYNNEI. The CDR3 region is CASSLESLAYGYTF.

V gene TRBV9 combines with J gene TRBJ2-1; no DNA is available, so the TRBD1 call from TCRdb remains unchecked. The CDR3 extends over 16 amino acids. Germline-derived CDR1 and CDR2 are SGDLS and YYNGEE. CDR3 protein: CASSLGWDRTNNEQFF. Together with reference TRBV9 and TRBJ2-1, the CDR3 gives the full variable domain: DSGVTQTPKHLITATGQRVTLRCSPRSGDLSVYWYQQSLDQGLQFLIQYYNGEERAKGNILERFSAQQFPDLHSELNLSSLELGDSALYFCASSLGWDRTNNEQFFGPGTRLTVL.

V and J are TRBV6-2 or TRBV6-3 and TRBJ2-1; lacking DNA, the TRBD1 call made by TCRdb goes unchecked. The CDR3 consists of 17 residues. The germline CDR1 and CDR2 sequences are MNHEY and SVGEGT. CDR3 amino acids: CASSYSMGQPNVNEQFF.

This chain uses TRBV10-2 with TRBJ2-4; TCRdb selects TRBD1, and the lack of DNA leaves this call unchecked. The germline V gene encodes CDR1 WSHSY and CDR2 SAAADI. The CDR3 extends over 16 amino acids. CDR3 amino acids: CASSESGQLAKNIQYF.